This T cell receptor (beta chain) is from a study of blood T cells in healthy people across ages. The study's findings and limits: Investigators viewed diversity estimates from one million T cells as underestimates, the study reported. Unsorted PBMCs ruled out conclusive naive versus antigen-experienced comparison. With naive T cell percentage, TCR beta diversity showed a strong correlation.

With respect to this clonotype: The antigen is unknown. The junction departs from the called germline gene at one end, perhaps through a read error.

For the second PCR, which ran for about 7 to 11 cycles, a sample-barcoded 5' primer and a J-beta primer mix were used. TCRdb re-called the 5' RACE reads with MiXCR, one entry per CDR3 protein. The sample consists of 450,000 to 700,000 distinct CDR3 sequences, 25% to 30% of them appearing once. Germline V gene lookup returns CDR1 DFQATT and CDR2 SNEGSKA (reference sequence). The length of the CDR3 is 13 residues. The TCR originated in a woman in her 70s in good health. The sequenced sample consisted of blood. The rearrangement uses TRBV20-1 and TRBJ1-3, with D possibly TRBD1 on 5 matching bases. The CDR3 bases are TGCAGTGCTCGAGGGGAATATGGAGACACCATATATTTT. It codes for CSARGEYGDTIYF.